These 29 T cell receptor beta chains were sequenced from one sample in a study of T-cell memory formation after mild COVID-19 (dated by TCRdb to 2020 to 2022). Library construction relied on 5' RACE. The sequencing machine was an Illumina NovaSeq 6000. Using fastp trimming at Q25 and MiXCR clonotype assembly, TCRdb reanalyzed the public sequencing data and kept in-frame beta chains. When rows share a CDR3 protein, they turn into one entry using the most common DNA and genes. The sample table holds about 340,000 distinct CDR3 sequences, of which 21% were seen once. The leading ten clones occupy approximately 13% of the sample. The specimen was PBMCs or a T cell subset sorted from them (not recorded which). The receptors originated from an adult woman who had mild COVID-19 (a few samples of this study predate the infection). The sample titles of this study are shuffled in the database, so cell type and time point are left out; the donor was told from shared clones.

This chain's CDR3 is CASSFRGYDEQYF. The CDR3 DNA sequence: TGTGCCAGCAGCTTTCGGGGTTACGACGAGCAGTACTTC. V is TRBV7-9 and J is TRBJ2-7, with a tentative D call TRBD2 (5 bases). Trimming took 3 bases from V and 5 from J, leaving 11 bases between them. Germline V gene lookup returns CDR1 SEHNR and CDR2 FQNEAQ (reference sequence). The CDR3 extends over 13 amino acids.

The chain is built from TRBV6-5 and TRBJ2-1; the D gene could be TRBD1 or TRBD2 (5 bases each). CDR3 length: 14 residues. Germline V gives CDR1 MNHEY, CDR2 SVGAGI. V was trimmed by 8 bases and J by 1 base, leaving 12 bases between them. DNA for the CDR3: TGTGCCAGCGGAATCGGGGCATCCTACAATGAGCAGTTCTTC. Translating gives CASGIGASYNEQFF.

V gene TRBV5-6 combines with J gene TRBJ1-2; no definite D call. The germline V and J ends were trimmed by 4 bases and 6 bases, with 22 bases remaining between them. CDR3 length equals 16 residues. CDR1 is SGHDT, CDR2 YYEEEE, per germline. The chain's CDR3 is CASSRATPTLGNGYTF. CDR3 nucleotide sequence: TGTGCCAGCAGCCGGGCAACGCCAACACTGGGGAATGGCTACACCTTC.

This clonotype was detected ten times or more. The chain links TRBV12-3 or TRBV12-4 to TRBJ2-1; 12 bases agree with TRBD2. The CDR3 is 16 amino acids. The junction had 7 bases not matched to a gene; V was cut back by 6 bases and J by 4 bases. CDR3 DNA sequence: TGTGCCAGCAGCGACCCCCTAGCGGGGGGGTACAATGAGCAGTTCTTC. Translation gives CASSDPLAGGYNEQFF.

This chain connects TRBV10-3 to TRBJ2-3, with 7 bases that match TRBD1. V shed 8 bases and J 5 bases; nucleotides not matched to a gene: 10. The germline CDR1 and CDR2 sequences are ENHRY and SYGVKD. The CDR3 is 14 amino acids. The CDR3 here is CAIADTNRGDTQYF. Here the CDR3 DNA reads TGTGCCATCGCGGACACCAACAGGGGAGATACGCAGTATTTT.

V usage is TRBV5-6 and J usage is TRBJ1-2; D gene unclear. V lost 1 base to trimming and J lost 6 bases, with 16 bases between them. The CDR3 extends over 15 amino acids. The germline CDR1 and CDR2 sequences are SGHDT and YYEEEE. The CDR3: CASSLSGSGLNGYTF. The DNA of the CDR3 is TGTGCCAGCAGCTTGTCCGGATCCGGGCTCAATGGCTACACCTTC.

This clonotype was recorded a few times. This chain uses TRBV30 with TRBJ1-4, with D perhaps TRBD1 (5 bases). This CDR3 has 19 residues. The V and J ends lost 1 base and 3 bases respectively, with 24 bases between them. The germline CDR1 and CDR2 sequences are GTSNPN and SVGIG (reference sequence). The CDR3 loop is CAWSAPGWRGALANEKLFF. In nucleotides, the CDR3 is TGTGCCTGGAGTGCCCCGGGCTGGCGGGGCGCCTTGGCTAATGAAAAACTGTTTTTT.

This chain connects TRBV2 to TRBJ2-1; 11 nucleotides match TRBD2. Germline-derived CDR1 and CDR2 are SNHLY and FYNNEI. V shed 1 base, J shed 15 bases, and the junction held 8 bases outside the gene matches. The CDR3 spans 14 residues. The CDR3: CASSEGGLADFPFF. The CDR3 DNA reads TGTGCCAGCAGTGAAGGGGGACTAGCGGACTTTCCGTTCTTC.

V is TRBV27 and J is TRBJ1-6, with unresolved D. CDR3 size: 13 residues. The V and J ends lost 4 bases and 7 bases respectively, with 8 bases between them. Germline V gene lookup returns CDR1 MNHEY and CDR2 SMNVEV (reference sequence). The CDR3 loop is CASSSAINSPLHF. The CDR3 DNA reads TGTGCCAGCAGTTCCGCAATCAATTCACCCCTCCACTTT.

This clonotype turned up a few times. The chain carries TRBV11-1 and TRBJ2-1; D possibly corresponds to TRBD1 (5 bases). V was trimmed by 5 bases and J by 6 bases, leaving 11 bases between them. The CDR3 runs 13 residues. Germline V CDR1 and CDR2: SGHAT, FQDESV (reference sequence). In DNA, the CDR3 is TGTGCCAGCAGCCAGGACACCGCCAATGAGCAGTTCTTC. This sequence encodes CASSQDTANEQFF.

J is TRBJ1-1 and V is TRBV7-9; no firm D call. Germline CDR1 SEHNR, CDR2 FQNEAQ (reference sequence). The V gene lost 5 bases and the J gene lost 5 bases, with 9 bases spanning the gap. The CDR3 contains 12 residues. The CDR3 sequence: CASSAPRTEAFF. The CDR3 DNA is TGTGCCAGCAGCGCCCCGAGGACTGAAGCTTTCTTT.

This clonotype was picked up a small number of times. The V and J genes are TRBV5-4 and TRBJ2-2; D possibly matches TRBD1 or TRBD2 (6 bases each). The CDR3 spans 16 residues. V was shortened by 4 bases and J by 2 bases, with 15 bases between the two germline ends. The germline gives CDR1 SGHNT, CDR2 YYREEE (reference sequence). CDR3 amino acids: CASSLQGGLNTGELFF. CDR3 coding DNA: TGTGCCAGCAGCCTCCAAGGGGGGCTTAACACCGGGGAGCTGTTTTTT.

J is TRBJ1-1 and V is TRBV4-1; 7 bases agree with TRBD1. From germline, CDR1 is MGHRA and CDR2 YSYEKL. V lost 0 bases and J lost 0; bases outside the gene matches: 10. This CDR3 has 18 amino acids. CDR3 protein: CASSQDQGGPIMNTEAFF. CDR3 coding DNA: TGCGCCAGCAGCCAAGATCAGGGGGGACCCATCATGAACACTGAAGCTTTCTTT.

The sample holds a few counts of this clonotype. The CDR3 DNA follows: TGCGCCAGCAGCACCGACGGGGGACAGGGGGCTGGAAACACCATATATTTT. It yields the protein CASSTDGGQGAGNTIYF. The V gene is TRBV5-1, the J gene TRBJ1-3; TRBD1 agrees at 11 bases. Germline V lookup: CDR1 SGHRS, CDR2 YFSETQ. With 4 bases clipped from V and 2 bases from J, the junction kept 8 bases outside the gene matches. The CDR3 extends over 17 amino acids.

This clonotype was counted many times. CDR3: CASSQEGWEYEQYF. CDR3 in DNA: TGCGCCAGCAGCCAAGAGGGCTGGGAATACGAGCAGTACTTC. The rearrangement uses TRBV4-1 and TRBJ2-7; D remains ambiguous. In germline, CDR1 is MGHRA, CDR2 YSYEKL. V dropped 0 bases and J dropped 4 bases, with 10 bases sitting between them. CDR3 length: 14 residues.

V gene TRBV7-8 combines with J gene TRBJ2-7; tentative D call: TRBD2 (5 bases). There are 14 residues in the CDR3. Per the germline V gene, CDR1 is SGHVS and CDR2 is FQNEAQ. V was trimmed by 4 bases and J by 2 bases, leaving 12 bases between them. The CDR3 region has the DNA TGTGCCAGCAGCTCGGACTCGCTAACCTACGAGCAGTACTTC. As protein: CASSSDSLTYEQYF. Filled out from reference TRBV7-8 and TRBJ2-7, the complete variable domain reads GAGVSQSPRYKVAKRGQDVALRCDPISGHVSLFWYQQALGQGPEFLTYFQNEAQLDKSGLPSDRFFAERPEGSVSTLKIQRTQQEDSAVYLCASSSDSLTYEQYFGPGTRLTVT.

This clonotype was detected only a few times. The rearrangement uses TRBV20-1 and TRBJ2-7; the match to TRBD2 covers 8 bases. The CDR3 sequence is 18 residues long. J lost 0 bases, V lost 0 bases, and 13 bases had no gene match. Per the germline V gene, CDR1 is DFQATT and CDR2 is SNEGSKA (reference sequence). For the CDR3, the DNA is TGCAGTGCTAGAGAATCGCGTGACAACAGCGGGGGCTCCTACGAGCAGTACTTC. It encodes CSARESRDNSGGSYEQYF.

V is TRBV12-3 or TRBV12-4 and J is TRBJ2-7; weak D call: TRBD1 (6 bases). V was cut by 5 bases and J by 9 bases, with 14 bases left in between. This CDR3 has 12 amino acids. The CDR3 reads CASSGQKIGQYF. In nucleotides, the CDR3 is TGTGCCAGCAGTGGACAGAAGATCGGGCAGTACTTC.

This clonotype was counted once. This chain joins TRBV6-2 or TRBV6-3 and TRBJ2-3; D possibly uses TRBD1 or TRBD2 (5 bases each). The V end lost 2 bases, the J end lost 0 bases, and 12 bases lay between the germline ends. In germline, CDR1 is MNHEY, CDR2 SVGEGT. This CDR3 contains 16 residues. The CDR3 DNA is TGTGCCAGCAGTTACCGGGGCGGAACTAGCACAGATACGCAGTATTTT. This encodes CASSYRGGTSTDTQYF.

This clonotype showed up many times. The chain joins TRBV6-1 to TRBJ2-3; 9 bases are shared with TRBD2. The germline gives CDR1 MNHNS, CDR2 SASEGT. Trimming cost V 6 bases and J 3 bases; bases outside gene matches: 16. The CDR3 has 18 residues. The DNA of the CDR3 is TGTGCCAGCAGCGCCTATGGGCGGGGGGGCCCTAGTACAGATACGCAGTATTTT. Protein sequence: CASSAYGRGGPSTDTQYF.

This clonotype came up once. V gene TRBV19 combines with J gene TRBJ2-1; no clear D. Per germline, CDR1 LNHDA and CDR2 SQIVND (reference sequence). The V and J ends lost 3 bases and 0 bases respectively, with 9 bases between them. The CDR3 has 15 amino acids. CDR3 residues: CASSMGQSSYNEQFF. DNA for the CDR3: TGTGCCAGTAGTATGGGCCAGAGCTCCTACAATGAGCAGTTCTTC.

The chain combines TRBV7-9 with TRBJ1-6; D is unclear. CDR1 is SEHNR, CDR2 FQNEAQ, per germline (reference sequence). The CDR3 consists of 14 residues. Between the trimmed V and J ends, which lost 4 bases and 6 bases, there was a span of 10 bases. In DNA, the CDR3 is TGTGCCAGCAGCTCCCGCTCCGGTAATTCACCCCTCCACTTT. Protein sequence: CASSSRSGNSPLHF.

The chain uses TRBV12-3 or TRBV12-4 and TRBJ2-7; the match to TRBD2 covers 9 bases. This CDR3 has 15 amino acids. With 1 base clipped from V and 3 bases from J, the junction kept 4 bases outside the gene matches. In DNA, the CDR3 is TGTGCCAGCAGTTTAGTGGTTAGCGGGAGCTACGAGCAGTACTTC. It is translated as CASSLVVSGSYEQYF.

The J gene is TRBJ2-5, the V gene TRBV20-1; maybe TRBD2 (6 bases). V lost 2 bases to trimming and J lost 5 bases, with 12 bases between them. The germline V gene encodes CDR1 DFQATT and CDR2 SNEGSKA (reference sequence). The CDR3 is made up of 13 amino acids. The DNA of the CDR3 is TGCAGTGCTAGAAGACTAGTTGGGGAGACCCAGTACTTC. Protein: CSARRLVGETQYF.

This clonotype was recorded a few times. The rearrangement joins TRBV29-1 to TRBJ2-1, with no clear D. Germline V lookup: CDR1 SQVTM, CDR2 ANQGSEA. Trimming took 7 bases from V and 3 from J, leaving 10 bases between them. This CDR3 is 12 amino acids long. The CDR3 sequence: CSASRSYNEQFF. CDR3 bases: TGCAGCGCTTCCCGGAGCTACAATGAGCAGTTCTTC.

The V and J genes are TRBV7-3 and TRBJ2-5, with 8 bases that match TRBD2. CDR3 size: 17 residues. The ends lost 1 base at V and 4 bases at J; junction bases unmatched: 11. Germline CDR1 SGHTA, CDR2 FQGTGA. CDR3 in amino acids: CASSLNLAGPGGETQYF. Written as DNA, the CDR3 is TGTGCCAGCAGCTTAAACCTAGCGGGCCCAGGAGGAGAGACCCAGTACTTC.

V and J are TRBV7-6 and TRBJ2-2, with D perhaps matching TRBD1 (6 bases). Per germline, CDR1 SGHVS and CDR2 FNYEAQ. There are 15 residues in the CDR3. Trimming took off 5 bases at V and 5 bases at J, with 15 bases between the two ends. CDR3 bases: TGTGCCAGCAGCCCCCGGACAGCTCTAACCGGGGAGCTGTTTTTT. Residues: CASSPRTALTGELFF.

This clonotype was counted a few times. The chain joins TRBV6-1 to TRBJ2-7; TRBD1 matches at 8 bases. Germline values: CDR1 MNHNS, CDR2 SASEGT. This CDR3 comprises 14 residues. J gave up 7 bases and V 5 bases, and 10 bases lay outside the gene matches. The CDR3 sequence: CASSLHGQGWEQYF. In DNA, the CDR3 is TGTGCCAGCAGTCTACACGGACAGGGATGGGAGCAGTACTTC.

V gene TRBV6-6 combines with J gene TRBJ2-2, with D uncertain. The CDR3 spans 13 residues. Germline lookup yields CDR1 MNHNY and CDR2 SVGAGI (reference sequence). Trimming took off 7 bases at V and 4 bases at J, with 10 bases between the two ends. CDR3 sequence: CASKNRGTGELFF. The CDR3 DNA reads as TGTGCCAGCAAGAACAGAGGCACCGGGGAGCTGTTTTTT.